What follows describes a single T cell receptor (beta chain). Its target is not known. The data were obtained in a study of OX40 agonist ivuxolimab in advanced cancers. Study-wide findings and caveats: CD4+ and CD8+ blood T cells expanded clonally by week 6 at 0.1 to 3.0 mg/kg. There were, on average, more expanded clones in CD8+ T cells than in CD4+. Certain nonresponders likewise exhibited a low normalized T-cell clonal expansion.

V dropped 2 bases and J dropped 6 bases, with 10 bases sitting between them. CDR3 length equals 13 residues. Germline-derived CDR1 and CDR2 are SGHRS and YFSETQ. The assay was immunoSEQ multiplex PCR, and TCRdb's table has in-frame clones only and misses some. The sample records 61,000 or so clones, around 83% being singletons. The chain uses TRBV5-1 and TRBJ2-3; D is perhaps TRBD2 (6 bases). Sequencing used CD4+ or CD8+ T cells sorted from blood, obtained in a trial of the OX40 agonist ivuxolimab. The receptor's source is an adult with an advanced solid tumor such as melanoma, head and neck, liver or kidney cancer. The CDR3 DNA is TGCGCCAGCAGCTTCGCGGGGCTTGATACGCAGTATTTT. Translated: CASSFAGLDTQYF.